These T cell receptor beta chains were read from a single sample in a study of T cell responses to AZD1222 COVID-19 vaccine. The data were produced by immunoSEQ multiplex PCR, yet TCRdb's version contains in-frame clones alone and is incomplete. Counted here are 150,000 or so clones, 80% to 90% occurring once; the ten biggest clones make up 4.5% to 6%. Material: peripheral blood, obtained on day 0 of AZD1222 vaccination. The source is an adult in good health. The CDR3 runs from the conserved cysteine through the conserved F or W. Each record gives: V gene, J gene, CDR3 protein.

V: TRBV7-9
J: TRBJ2-7
CDR3: CASSLGGHPSTAQYF

V: TRBV6-1
J: TRBJ2-3
CDR3: CASSEQQILTDTQYF

V: TRBV4-2
J: TRBJ1-6
CDR3: CASSPRALANSPLHF

V: TRBV2
J: TRBJ2-5
CDR3: CASTREETQYF

V: TRBV6-5
J: TRBJ2-7
CDR3: CASNNPNPPYEQYF

V: TRBV5-5
J: TRBJ2-1
CDR3: CASQLSPTGNEQFF

V: TRBV19
J: TRBJ1-5
CDR3: CASSIEDRAWSSNQPQHF

V: TRBV5-4
J: TRBJ2-5
CDR3: CASSSEGRETQYF

V: TRBV27
J: TRBJ1-1
CDR3: CASSLWANTEAFF

V: TRBV5-1
J: TRBJ2-2
CDR3: CASSLNSGYQELFF

V: TRBV5-5
J: TRBJ1-1
CDR3: CASSLTGQGWNTEAFF

V: TRBV9
J: TRBJ2-1
CDR3: CASSARTSGGRGEQFF

V: TRBV6-5
J: TRBJ2-3
CDR3: CASSDGLATDTQYF

V: TRBV6-5
J: TRBJ2-4
CDR3: CASRLPGGMNIQYF

V: TRBV28
J: TRBJ1-5
CDR3: CASRRTGAVSNQPQHF

V: TRBV6-5
J: TRBJ2-5
CDR3: CASTRTAQETQYF

V: TRBV27
J: TRBJ1-5
CDR3: CASSLTGVNQPQHF

V: TRBV5-1
J: TRBJ2-1
CDR3: CASRPSGSSYNEQFF

V: TRBV6-4
J: TRBJ2-1
CDR3: CASSDHAESSYNEQFF

V: TRBV5-1
J: TRBJ1-3
CDR3: CASSADRGIGNTIYF

V: TRBV20-1
J: TRBJ2-1
CDR3: CSASEGADEQFF

V: TRBV7-2
J: TRBJ2-1
CDR3: CASSFDTVLNEQFF

V: TRBV6-2/TRBV6-3
J: TRBJ2-7
CDR3: CASSSRQSEQYF

V: TRBV7-2
J: TRBJ2-3
CDR3: CASSWAGADTQYF

V: TRBV24-1
J: TRBJ2-3
CDR3: CATSDPQGRTDTQYF

V: TRBV7-2
J: TRBJ2-3
CDR3: CASSFGGRGRTDTQYF

V: TRBV27
J: TRBJ1-3
CDR3: CASSPTGGSGNTIYF

V: TRBV15
J: TRBJ1-2
CDR3: CATSREGGEGGYTF

V: TRBV2
J: TRBJ1-1
CDR3: CASRLGWGTEAFF

V: TRBV13
J: TRBJ2-5
CDR3: CASSLGLTRAQETQYF

V: TRBV24-1
J: TRBJ1-1
CDR3: CATSEEQGARVLLEAFF

V: TRBV4-1
J: TRBJ1-3
CDR3: CASSRQTGSSGNTIYF

V: TRBV2
J: TRBJ2-7
CDR3: CASATGTPLGEQYF